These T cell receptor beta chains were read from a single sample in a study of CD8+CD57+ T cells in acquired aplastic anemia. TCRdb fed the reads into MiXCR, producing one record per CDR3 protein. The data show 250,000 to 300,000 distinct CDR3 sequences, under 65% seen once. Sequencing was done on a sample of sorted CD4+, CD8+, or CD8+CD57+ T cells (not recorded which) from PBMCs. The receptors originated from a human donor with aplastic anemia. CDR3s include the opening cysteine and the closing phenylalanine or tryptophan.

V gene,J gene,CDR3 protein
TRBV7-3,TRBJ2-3,CASPTLPGQGLDTQYF
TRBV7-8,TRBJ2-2,CASSPGFQGATGELFF
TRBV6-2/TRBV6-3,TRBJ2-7,CASSYTDISFSYEQYF
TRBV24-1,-,CATNFLAGGPNEQYF
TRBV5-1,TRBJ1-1,CASSRIEAADTEASF
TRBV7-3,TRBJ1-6,CASSAMGDRNSPLHF
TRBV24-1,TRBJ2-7,CATSVSRGSWNYEQYF
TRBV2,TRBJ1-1,CASRVYRVSMNTEAFF
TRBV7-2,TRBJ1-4,CASSRPHNEKLFF
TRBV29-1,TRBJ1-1,CSSSPARRDTEAFF
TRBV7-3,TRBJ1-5,CASSRGQGQPQHF
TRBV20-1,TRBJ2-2,CSARDFRRGGTGELFF
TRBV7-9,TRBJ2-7,CASSWDRQGWPYEQYF
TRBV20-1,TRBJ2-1,CSAREVGTQLYNEQFF
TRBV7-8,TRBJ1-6,CASSLTTGGNSPLHF
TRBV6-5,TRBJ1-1,CASSYDRPSRTEAFF
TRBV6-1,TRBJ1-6,CASSPGQTYNSPLHF
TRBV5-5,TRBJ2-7,CASSLGQGPNEQYF
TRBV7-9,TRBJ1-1,CASSLDFPWGTEAFF
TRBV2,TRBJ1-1,CTSSLGLVGRYTEAFF
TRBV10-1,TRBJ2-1,CASSGEFYNEQLF
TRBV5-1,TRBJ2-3,CASSVAPGGTDTQYF
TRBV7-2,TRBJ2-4,CASSRTGARNIQYF
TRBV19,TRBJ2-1,CASSIRQGPREQFF
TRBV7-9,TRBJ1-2,CASSLLDGYTF
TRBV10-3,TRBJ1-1,CATGIKNTEAFF
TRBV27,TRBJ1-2,CASRLRQYGYTF
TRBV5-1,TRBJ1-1,CASSLGNYLGLTEAFF
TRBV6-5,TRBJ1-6,CASSSTPYSPLHF
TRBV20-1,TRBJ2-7,CSARDAGVSYEQYF
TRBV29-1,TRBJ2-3,CTATTDTQYF
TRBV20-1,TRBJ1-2,CSALTGFRVGYTF
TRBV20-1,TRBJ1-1,CSANRQGRIEAFF
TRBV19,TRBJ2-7,CASRPAGSSYEQYF
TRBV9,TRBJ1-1,CASSVGGSVNTEAFF
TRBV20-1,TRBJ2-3,CSATQGIAGLTDTQYF
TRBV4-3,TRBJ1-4,CASSQGDRRNEKLFF
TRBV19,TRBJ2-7,CASSSREGQQYF
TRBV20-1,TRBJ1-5,CSARRAGAQPQHF
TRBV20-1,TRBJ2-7,CSAETGTATYEQYF
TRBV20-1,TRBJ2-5,CSARLAGGPRETQYF
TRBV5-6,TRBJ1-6,CASANTWRGPLHF
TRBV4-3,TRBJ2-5,CASSPGLAGETQYF
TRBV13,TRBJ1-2,CASSLGLGGPLGYGYTF
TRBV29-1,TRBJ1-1,CSAHRQGRAEAFF
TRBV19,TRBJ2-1,CASSIGNPSSYNEQFF
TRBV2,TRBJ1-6,CASSLQIRNSPLHF
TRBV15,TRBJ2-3,CATEPGGAGTDTQYF
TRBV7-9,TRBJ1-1,CASSFSGEAFF
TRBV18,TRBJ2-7,CASSLSASYEQYF
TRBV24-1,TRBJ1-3,CATSAGVSGNTIYF
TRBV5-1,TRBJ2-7,CASSLTDREYEQYF
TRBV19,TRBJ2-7,CASRPGGVGTYEQYF
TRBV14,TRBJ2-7,CASSQNTGMLSEQYF
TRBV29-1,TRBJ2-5,CSVEGRRLAATQYF
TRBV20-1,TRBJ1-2,CSAPPLGLGYGYTF
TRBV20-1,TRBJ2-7,CSASPGQGFREQYF
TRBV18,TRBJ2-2,CASSPRNTGELFF
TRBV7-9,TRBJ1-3,CASSLGAGGYGNTIYF